These 21 T cell receptor beta chains were sequenced from one sample in a study of shared clonotypes between healthy human individuals (dated by TCRdb to about 2020). Library preparation employed the immunoSEQ multiplex PCR assay. TCRdb retrieved this table from immuneACCESS and kept in-frame rearrangements only. Not all clones are present; in checked studies, unresolved V genes account for under half, and no reason is known for the remainder. This sample has 2.3 million or so clones in its table, and over 85% of those were observed once. 0.39% of the sample comes from the top ten. The sequenced sample was naive CD4+ T cells from PBMCs. The sample's cell subset or site label, decoded: CD45RA+ positively selected. These receptors all come from a man aged 18 to 29 in good health. Some clones in this sample may be carry-over from other donors' samples.

The chain couples TRBV6-9 to TRBJ1-6, with 7 bases fitting TRBD1. V was clipped by 4 bases and J by 8 bases; unmatched bases: 5. CDR1 and CDR2 from the germline V gene are MNHGY and SVAAGI. CDR3 length: 14 residues. The CDR3 DNA reads TGTGCCAGCAGTTGGGCAGGGGGAGATTCACCCCTCCACTTT. It is translated as CASSWAGGDSPLHF.

V usage is TRBV6-5 and J usage is TRBJ2-7; D gene unclear. Between the trimmed V and J ends, which lost 0 bases and 6 bases, there was a span of 9 bases. The CDR3 covers 13 residues. Germline V gene data show CDR1 as MNHEY and CDR2 as SVGAGI. The CDR3: CASSYSPQLEQYF. CDR3 coding DNA: TGTGCCAGCAGTTACTCCCCCCAACTCGAGCAGTACTTC.

This rearrangement joins TRBV7-2 to TRBJ1-5; D gene unclear. This CDR3 has 15 amino acids. Between the trimmed V and J ends, which lost 5 bases and 2 bases, there was a span of 13 bases. Germline CDR1 reads SGHTA; CDR2 reads FQGNSA. CDR3 loop: CASSQTPLGNQPQHF. The CDR3 nucleotides read TGTGCCAGCAGCCAAACTCCCTTGGGCAATCAGCCCCAGCATTTT.

The V gene is TRBV19, the J gene TRBJ1-2; TRBD1 might be the D (5 bases). The CDR3 sequence is 16 residues long. V shed 7 bases and J shed 4 bases, with 22 bases lying between them. Germline-derived CDR1 and CDR2 are LNHDA and SQIVND (reference sequence). CDR3 protein: CASITRLGDGGYGYTF. The CDR3, as DNA: TGTGCCAGTATTACTCGCCTCGGGGACGGGGGCTATGGCTACACCTTC.

The J gene is TRBJ2-7, the V gene TRBV27; D is perhaps TRBD1 (5 bases). V was pared by 6 bases and J by 3 bases, with 18 bases between. Germline V gene data show CDR1 as MNHEY and CDR2 as SMNVEV (reference sequence). This CDR3 contains 15 residues. CDR3 coding DNA: TGTGCCAGCAGACCCGACAGAGCGTTCTTCTACGAGCAGTACTTC. It encodes CASRPDRAFFYEQYF.

The chain carries TRBV11-2 and TRBJ2-7, with D possibly TRBD1 on 7 matching bases. This CDR3 is 13 amino acids long. V was clipped by 6 bases and J by 7 bases, with 16 bases between them. Germline CDR1 SGHAT, CDR2 FQNNGV. CDR3 bases: TGTGCCAGCAGGCTCGACAGGGCGGGAGAGCAGTACTTC. Protein product: CASRLDRAGEQYF.

This clone has just one count. V usage is TRBV6-1 and J usage is TRBJ1-1; the D gene is possibly TRBD1 (5 bases). CDR3 length: 15 amino acids. Germline V CDR1 and CDR2: MNHNS, SASEGT. V gave up 2 bases and J gave up 2 bases, with 12 bases separating them. CDR3 sequence (DNA): TGTGCCAGCAGTGAAATGGGGAGGGGAAACACTGAAGCTTTCTTT. Its protein is CASSEMGRGNTEAFF.

The V gene is TRBV10-3, the J gene TRBJ2-5, with 10 positions matching TRBD1. In germline, CDR1 is ENHRY, CDR2 SYGVKD. The CDR3 totals 14 residues. J was trimmed by 4 bases and V by 6 bases; bases with no gene match: 5. The CDR3 region is CAISLGQGGETQYF. In DNA, the CDR3 is TGTGCCATCAGCCTCGGACAGGGGGGAGAGACCCAGTACTTC.

J is TRBJ2-7 and V is TRBV5-5; maybe TRBD1 (5 bases). The CDR3 length is 12 residues. Germline V lookup: CDR1 SGHKS, CDR2 YYEKEE (reference sequence). Trimming pared 1 base from V and 6 bases from J, leaving 8 bases between. The CDR3 DNA reads TGTGCCAGCAGCTTGCAGGGTCGCGAGCAGTACTTC. It specifies CASSLQGREQYF.

The chain links TRBV5-1 to TRBJ2-7; 10 bases fit TRBD2. This CDR3 region has 16 residues. V lost 0 bases and J lost 1; bases outside the gene matches: 4. The V gene's germline CDR1 is SGHRS and CDR2 YFSETQ. The CDR3 is CASSLASSGGSYEQYF. Here the CDR3 DNA reads TGCGCCAGCAGCTTGGCATCTAGCGGGGGATCCTACGAGCAGTACTTC.

The chain joins TRBV2 to TRBJ2-6; no clear D gene. The CDR3 has 16 amino acids. Per the germline V gene, CDR1 is SNHLY and CDR2 is FYNNEI. The V gene lost 5 bases and the J gene lost 0 bases, with 11 bases spanning the gap. The CDR3 DNA reads as TGTGCCAGCAGTTCGAGTCCCCGCTCTGGGGCCAACGTCCTGACTTTC. Protein: CASSSSPRSGANVLTF.

The chain recombines TRBV7-2 with TRBJ2-3; D unresolved. The V end was cut by 2 bases, the J end by 2 bases, with 8 bases between. Germline V gene sequence: CDR1 SGHTA, CDR2 FQGNSA. The CDR3 runs 14 residues. CDR3 in DNA: TGTGCCAGCAGCTTACGCAGACACACAGATACGCAGTATTTT. Protein product: CASSLRRHTDTQYF.

The V call is TRBV9, the J call TRBJ1-1; D ambiguous. This CDR3 has 14 residues. The germline V gene has CDR1 SGDLS and CDR2 YYNGEE. Trimming stripped 4 bases from V and 3 bases from J, with 13 bases between. The CDR3: CASSLSSWDTEAFF. The CDR3 bases are TGTGCCAGCAGCCTCTCATCCTGGGACACTGAAGCTTTCTTT.

This clone was seen only once. This sequence joins TRBV14 and TRBJ2-1, with no clear D. The V end lost 1 base, the J end lost 7 bases, and 14 bases lay between the germline ends. The CDR3 has 15 residues. The germline CDR1 and CDR2 sequences are SGHDN and FVKESK. The CDR3 region is CASSQGDGSWNEQFF. CDR3 coding DNA: TGTGCCAGCAGCCAAGGAGATGGCAGTTGGAATGAGCAGTTCTTC.

The chain combines TRBV7-9 with TRBJ2-7; 14 bases align to TRBD2. Germline V gene lookup returns CDR1 SEHNR and CDR2 FQNEAQ (reference sequence). The CDR3 covers 17 residues. V shed 6 bases and J 6 bases; nucleotides not matched to a gene: 13. DNA for the CDR3: TGTGCCAGCAGTCTCCGGGACACTGGACTAGCGGGAGGCGAGCAGTACTTC. Protein sequence: CASSLRDTGLAGGEQYF.

This chain links TRBV7-9 with TRBJ1-2; D not resolved. The CDR3 length is 15 residues. Germline CDR1 SEHNR, CDR2 FQNEAQ (reference sequence). Trimming took off 5 bases at V and 4 bases at J, with 17 bases between the two ends. CDR3 sequence (DNA): TGTGCCAGCAGCCCTATTGCCCCGGGAACCTATGGCTACACCTTC. As protein: CASSPIAPGTYGYTF.

The chain recombines TRBV30 with TRBJ2-5; D remains unclear. This CDR3 contains 10 residues. Looked up from germline, CDR1 is GTSNPN and CDR2 is SVGIG (reference sequence). Trimming removed 3 bases at V and 4 bases at J, with 3 bases between. The CDR3 coding sequence is TGTGCCTGGAGGGCAGAGACCCAGTACTTC. Translating it yields CAWRAETQYF.

Regarding this clone: Other DNA sequences in this specimen translate into the identical CDR3. The chain joins TRBV7-2 to TRBJ2-6; D gene unclear. The CDR3 extends over 13 amino acids. The germline gives CDR1 SGHTA, CDR2 FQGNSA. V gave up 5 bases and J gave up 1 base, with 3 bases separating them. CDR3 region: CASSPSGANVLTF. Written as DNA, the CDR3 is TGTGCCAGCAGCCCTTCTGGGGCCAACGTCCTGACTTTC.

The chain couples TRBV6-4 to TRBJ1-2; D not resolved. The germline V gene encodes CDR1 MRHNA and CDR2 SNTAGT. V was pared by 6 bases and J by 4 bases, with 15 bases between. CDR3 size: 14 residues. The CDR3 protein is CASRPGPSGYGYTF. In DNA, the CDR3 is TGTGCCAGCAGACCTGGACCGTCTGGCTATGGCTACACCTTC.

This CDR3 is CASIPGQGASEQYF. The CDR3 DNA reads TGTGCCAGCATTCCGGGACAGGGGGCTAGCGAGCAGTACTTC. V gene TRBV7-9 combines with J gene TRBJ2-7, with TRBD1 matching over 12 bases. The junction had 7 bases not matched to a gene; V was cut back by 7 bases and J by 6 bases. Germline V gene data show CDR1 as SEHNR and CDR2 as FQNEAQ (reference sequence). The CDR3 has 14 residues.

The chain combines TRBV5-1 with TRBJ2-2; no clear D gene. The germline V gene encodes CDR1 SGHRS and CDR2 YFSETQ. The CDR3 has 14 amino acids. The V and J ends lost 0 bases and 3 bases respectively, with 6 bases between them. This CDR3 is CASSLDSYTGELFF. As DNA, the CDR3 is TGCGCCAGCAGCTTGGACAGCTACACCGGGGAGCTGTTTTTT.